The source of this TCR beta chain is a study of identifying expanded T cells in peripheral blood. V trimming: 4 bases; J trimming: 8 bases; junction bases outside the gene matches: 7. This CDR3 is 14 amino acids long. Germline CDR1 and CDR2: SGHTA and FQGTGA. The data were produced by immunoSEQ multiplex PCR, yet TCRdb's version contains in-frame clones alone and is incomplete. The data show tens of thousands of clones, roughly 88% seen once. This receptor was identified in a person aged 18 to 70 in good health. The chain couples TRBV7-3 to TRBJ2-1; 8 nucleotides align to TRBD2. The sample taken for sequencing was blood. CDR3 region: CASSSTGGPDEQFF. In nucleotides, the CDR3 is TGTGCCAGCAGCTCCACGGGGGGGCCCGATGAGCAGTTCTTC.